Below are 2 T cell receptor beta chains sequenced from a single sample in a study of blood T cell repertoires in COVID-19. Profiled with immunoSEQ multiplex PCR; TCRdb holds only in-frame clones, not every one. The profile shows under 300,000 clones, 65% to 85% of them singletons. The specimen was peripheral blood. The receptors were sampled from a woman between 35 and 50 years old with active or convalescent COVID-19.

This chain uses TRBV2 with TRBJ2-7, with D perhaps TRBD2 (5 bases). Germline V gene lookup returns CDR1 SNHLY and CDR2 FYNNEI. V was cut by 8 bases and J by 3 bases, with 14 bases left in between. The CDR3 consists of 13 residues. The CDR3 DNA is TGTGCCAGCGGCGTCGGGGTTTTCTACGAGCAGTACGTC. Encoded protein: CASGVGVFYEQYV.

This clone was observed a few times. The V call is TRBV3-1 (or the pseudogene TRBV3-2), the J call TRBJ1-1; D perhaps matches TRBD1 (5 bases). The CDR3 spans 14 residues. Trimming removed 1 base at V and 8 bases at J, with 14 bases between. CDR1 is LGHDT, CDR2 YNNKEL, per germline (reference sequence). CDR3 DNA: TGTGCCAGCAGCCAAGTTGGGGGGGGGTCCGAAGCTTTCTTT. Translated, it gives CASSQVGGGSEAFF.